Listed below are T cell receptor beta chains from one sample, sequenced in a study of shared clonotypes between healthy human individuals. Here immunoSEQ multiplex PCR was the method, and the copy in TCRdb shows in-frame clones only, minus some. The sample holds hundreds of thousands of clones; around two thirds are singletons and the top ten take 1.7%. The specimen sequenced was memory CD4+ T cells sorted from blood. These receptors were taken from a woman younger than 45 in good health. CDR3s include the opening cysteine and the closing phenylalanine or tryptophan. The order of the fields is CDR3 protein, CDR3 DNA, clone size, D gene, J gene, V gene. D genes are given only for firm matches. Only part of the rows carry a size: once, few, many, or a class if the clone is expanded.

CASSQEGPGTSGYNEQFF TGCGCCAGCAGCCAAGAGGGGCCAGGGACTAGCGGATACAATGAGCAGTTCTTC - TRBD2 TRBJ2-1 TRBV4-1
CSAPNRNEQFF TGCAGTGCTCCAAACCGCAATGAGCAGTTCTTC - - TRBJ2-1 TRBV20-1
CASSITPGPNTEAFF TGTGCCAGTAGTATTACTCCAGGGCCAAACACTGAAGCTTTCTTT - - TRBJ1-1 TRBV19
CASSPQQGVGGNTIYF TGTGCCAGCAGCCCCCAACAGGGGGTTGGTGGAAACACCATATATTTT - TRBD1 TRBJ1-3 TRBV7-2
CASSPPTQTLIHNEQFF TGTGCCAGCTCACCACCGACACAGACGCTAATCCACAATGAGCAGTTCTTC many - TRBJ2-1 TRBV18
CASSLVGTSGRKFF TGCGCCAGCAGCTTGGTAGGGACTAGCGGGAGGAAGTTCTTC - TRBD2 TRBJ2-1 TRBV5-1
CASSHPSKREEQFF TGTGCCAGCAGCCACCCCTCTAAGCGAGAAGAGCAGTTCTTC - - TRBJ2-1 TRBV14
CASSPYRIAAGSTDTQYF TGTGCCAGCAGCCCGTACCGGATAGCGGCAGGTTCCACAGATACGCAGTATTTT - - TRBJ2-3 TRBV7-8
CASSGFEAGARNEQFF TGTGCCAGCAGTGGTTTTGAAGCGGGAGCCCGCAATGAGCAGTTCTTC - TRBD2 TRBJ2-1 TRBV28
CASSYSSSGRKEQYF TGTGCCAGCAGTTACTCGAGTAGCGGGAGGAAAGAGCAGTACTTC - TRBD2 TRBJ2-7 TRBV6-5
CASSEVGSGSSDTQYF TGTGCCAGCAGTGAAGTGGGTAGCGGGAGCTCAGATACGCAGTATTTT - TRBD2 TRBJ2-3 TRBV6-1
CASSKGALTKNIQYF TGTGCCAGCAGCAAGGGGGCGCTGACCAAAAACATTCAGTACTTC - TRBD1 TRBJ2-4 TRBV7-2
CASQMGIVTEAFF TGTGCCAGCCAAATGGGGATTGTCACTGAAGCTTTCTTT - - TRBJ1-1 TRBV27
CAWNNRANTEAFF TGTGCCTGGAATAACAGAGCGAACACTGAAGCTTTCTTT - - TRBJ1-1 TRBV30
CASSHLSGSSSYEQYF TGCGCCAGCAGCCACCTTAGCGGGAGTAGCTCCTACGAGCAGTACTTC - TRBD2 TRBJ2-7 TRBV5-1
CASGLGAATEAFF TGTGCTAGTGGTTTGGGGGCCGCTACTGAAGCTTTCTTT - - TRBJ1-1 TRBV12-5
CASSLWGDVSEKLFF TGCGCCAGCAGCTTGTGGGGGGACGTTTCTGAAAAACTGTTTTTT - - TRBJ1-4 TRBV5-1
CASSYQGARLDTQYF TGTGCCAGCAGTTATCAGGGGGCGCGGCTAGATACGCAGTATTTT - TRBD1 TRBJ2-3 TRBV6-5
CASSPPGLAGVSYNEQFF TGTGCCAGCAGCCCTCCGGGACTAGCGGGAGTCTCCTACAATGAGCAGTTCTTC - TRBD2 TRBJ2-1 TRBV5-4
CASSLAQQETQYF TGCGCCAGCAGCTTGGCCCAGCAGGAGACCCAGTACTTC - - TRBJ2-5 TRBV5-1